Each of the 2 T cell receptor beta chains below was sequenced from the same sample in a study of T cell responses to AZD1222 COVID-19 vaccine. Libraries were prepared by immunoSEQ multiplex PCR; TCRdb keeps only in-frame clonotypes and omits some of them. The top ten clones hold over 1.2% of a sample with about 78,000 clones, about 90% of them seen once. This specimen was peripheral blood, taken 28 days after the second AZD1222 dose. The receptor source for this set is an adult who received the AZD1222 COVID-19 vaccine.

This sequence joins TRBV27 and TRBJ2-7, with D maybe TRBD1 (6 bases). In germline, CDR1 is MNHEY, CDR2 SMNVEV (reference sequence). V was shortened by 8 bases and J by 4 bases, with 15 bases between the two germline ends. This CDR3 is 13 amino acids long. The CDR3 DNA follows: TGTGCCAGCGGGCTGGGGGCGGAATACGAGCAGTACTTC. Protein: CASGLGAEYEQYF.

The chain recombines TRBV6-6 with TRBJ2-5, with D unresolved. The V end lost 6 bases, the J end lost 0 bases, and 8 bases lay between the germline ends. Germline-derived CDR1 and CDR2 are MNHNY and SVGAGI (reference sequence). The CDR3 covers 13 residues. This CDR3 reads CASRDGYQETQYF. DNA for the CDR3: TGTGCCAGCAGGGACGGTTACCAAGAGACCCAGTACTTC.